What follows describes a single T cell receptor (beta chain). Only in-frame clones appear in the TCRdb table, and some are missing; sequencing was by immunoSEQ multiplex PCR. Found here are more than 7,500 clones, approximately 62% of them singletons; the top ten hold 5.5% to 7.5%. The data belong to a study of high-grade serous ovarian cancer treatment subgroups. Germline lookup yields CDR1 SGHTA and CDR2 FQGTGA. The V and J ends lost 0 bases and 9 bases respectively, with 14 bases between them. This CDR3 is built from 15 residues. Tumor samples were taken before definitive surgery or chemotherapy. The source is a human donor with high-grade serous ovarian cancer. The sample consisted of tumor tissue. J is TRBJ2-2 and V is TRBV7-3; TRBD2 is a possible D gene (6 bases). CDR3 loop: CASSLTGGTPRELFF. CDR3 coding DNA: TGTGCCAGCAGCTTAACGGGGGGTACCCCCCGGGAGCTGTTTTTT.